Below, 30 T cell receptor beta chains from the same sample are listed, as sequenced in a study of a mutant IDH1 vaccine in newly diagnosed glioma. Their antigen targets remain unknown. Time point defined: week 35, safety follow-up. All doses held 300 ug of mutant IDH1 20-mer peptide, with topical imiquimod. The assay was immunoSEQ multiplex PCR, and TCRdb's table has in-frame clones only and misses some. The repertoire holds approximately 50,000 clones, with 65% to 80% as singletons. The sequenced sample was PBMCs, obtained from a glioma patient whose treatment included an IDH1 peptide vaccine. The receptor set was obtained from a man in his forties or fifties with glioma.

This chain uses TRBV30 with TRBJ2-1, with 14 bases lining up with TRBD2. The germline V gene has CDR1 GTSNPN and CDR2 SVGIG (reference sequence). Trimming removed 1 base from V and 1 base from J; junction bases left unmatched: 9. The CDR3 loop spans 19 amino acids. The CDR3 protein is CAWSGYGTSGGKSYNEQFF. For the CDR3, the DNA is TGTGCCTGGAGTGGTTACGGGACTAGCGGGGGTAAATCCTACAATGAGCAGTTCTTC.

The chain carries TRBV2 and TRBJ2-4; 8 bases map to TRBD2. Trimming cost V 7 bases and J 0 bases; bases outside gene matches: 17. Germline V CDR1 and CDR2: SNHLY, FYNNEI. The CDR3 covers 19 residues. CDR3 DNA: TGTGCCAGCAACGAACTGACAGTCGCGGGGGGACTAGCCAAAAACATTCAGTACTTC. Translating gives CASNELTVAGGLAKNIQYF.

The chain employs TRBV6-1 and TRBJ2-3, with 7 nucleotides matching TRBD1. This CDR3 is 15 amino acids long. With 2 bases clipped from V and 6 bases from J, the junction kept 8 bases outside the gene matches. Germline CDR1 is MNHNS and CDR2 is SASEGT. Written as DNA, the CDR3 is TGTGCCAGCAGTGAACCAGGGGGTCCCACCGATACGCAGTATTTT. Translation: CASSEPGGPTDTQYF.

The V call is TRBV18, the J call TRBJ1-5; the D is unclear. The germline V and J ends were trimmed by 6 bases and 7 bases, with 13 bases remaining between them. The CDR3 contains 13 residues. CDR1 and CDR2 (germline): KGHSH, LQKENI. For the CDR3, the DNA is TGTGCCAGCTCTCTCTCTGGGAGCCAGCCCCAGCATTTT. Protein: CASSLSGSQPQHF.

The V call is TRBV5-8, the J call TRBJ1-2; the D is unclear. This CDR3 is 16 amino acids long. Germline CDR1 reads SGHTS; CDR2 reads YDEGEE. Deletions cut 0 bases from V and 0 bases from J, with 12 bases between. CDR3 nucleotides: TGTGCCAGCAGCTTGGAGTTAGCAGTGTCTAACTATGGCTACACCTTC. This codes for CASSLELAVSNYGYTF. Looking up the rest from reference TRBV5-8 and TRBJ1-2 gives the full variable domain: EAGVTQSPTHLIKTRGQQATLRCSPISGHTSVYWYQQALGLGLQFLLWYDEGEERNRGNFPPRFSGRQFPNYSSELNVNALELEDSALYLCASSLELAVSNYGYTFGSGTRLTVV.

This chain links TRBV18 with TRBJ1-5; possibly TRBD1 for D (6 bases). The V end was cut by 5 bases, the J end by 3 bases, with 11 bases between. CDR1 and CDR2 (germline): KGHSH, LQKENI. The CDR3 covers 14 residues. CDR3 nucleotides: TGTGCCAGCTCAAGTCAGGGGATCAATCAGCCCCAGCATTTT. It is translated as CASSSQGINQPQHF.

The chain combines TRBV6-1 with TRBJ2-5; TRBD1 might be the D (5 bases). V was cut by 3 bases and J by 5 bases, with 16 bases left in between. Germline CDR1 MNHNS, CDR2 SASEGT. The CDR3 runs to 15 residues. The CDR3 DNA is TGTGCCAGCAGTGAGCAGGGTGAATATTGGGAGACCCAGTACTTC. Amino acids: CASSEQGEYWETQYF.

The J gene is TRBJ2-7, the V gene TRBV2; 10 bases are a match to TRBD1. J gave up 2 bases and V 4 bases, and 5 bases lay outside the gene matches. Germline values: CDR1 SNHLY, CDR2 FYNNEI. This CDR3 is 15 amino acids long. The CDR3 DNA follows: TGTGCCAGCAGTGGGACAGGGGGAATGACCTACGAGCAGTACTTC. Translating it yields CASSGTGGMTYEQYF.

The chain couples TRBV7-8 to TRBJ2-7, with 7 bases aligning to TRBD2. The V gene end was trimmed by 5 bases and the J gene end by 2 bases; junction bases not matched to a gene: 12. The CDR3 has 16 amino acids. Germline V gene lookup returns CDR1 SGHVS and CDR2 FQNEAQ. CDR3 nucleotides: TGTGCCAGCAGCGGGGGGGATCGGACGGGACCCTACGAGCAGTACTTC. Protein sequence: CASSGGDRTGPYEQYF.

The chain is built from TRBV10-1 and TRBJ1-1; D perhaps matches TRBD1 (6 bases). This CDR3 contains 13 residues. CDR1 and CDR2 from the germline V gene are WNHNN and SYGVQD (reference sequence). Trimming pared 3 bases from V and 6 bases from J, leaving 11 bases between. CDR3: CASSDRGGSEAFF. The CDR3 nucleotides are TGCGCCAGCAGTGACAGGGGTGGCTCTGAAGCTTTCTTT.

Here the CDR3 reads CASSLGPGYEQYF. Here the CDR3 DNA reads TGTGCCAGCAGCTTAGGGCCGGGATACGAGCAGTACTTC. The rearrangement uses TRBV5-6 and TRBJ2-7; possibly TRBD2 for D (5 bases). This CDR3 comprises 13 residues. Trimming pared 2 bases from V and 4 bases from J, leaving 10 bases between. Germline lookup yields CDR1 SGHDT and CDR2 YYEEEE.

The chain recombines TRBV25-1 with TRBJ1-2; 12 positions agree with TRBD1. This CDR3 has 15 residues. J gave up 7 bases and V 9 bases, and 12 bases lay outside the gene matches. Germline V gene sequence: CDR1 MGHDK, CDR2 SYGVNS. CDR3 region: CARAPGQGALGGYTF. The DNA of the CDR3 is TGTGCCAGAGCACCGGGACAGGGGGCTTTGGGTGGCTACACCTTC.

This clone was seen a single time. The chain links TRBV2 to TRBJ2-3; no clear D gene. The CDR3 runs to 15 residues. Germline V gene data show CDR1 as SNHLY and CDR2 as FYNNEI. The V end lost 3 bases, the J end lost 2 bases, and 12 bases lay between the germline ends. The CDR3: CASSDDRVFTDTQYF. The CDR3 DNA follows: TGTGCCAGCAGTGACGATAGGGTATTCACAGATACGCAGTATTTT.

This chain joins TRBV5-1 and TRBJ2-2; TRBD2 matches at 10 bases. The CDR3 sequence is 19 residues long. Germline CDR1 is SGHRS and CDR2 is YFSETQ. Unmatched junction bases numbered 13, after V lost 0 bases and J lost 5 bases. The CDR3, as DNA: TGCGCCAGCAGCTTGGCCAATCGAGCGGGGGGGCAAACGACCGGGGAGCTGTTTTTT. This encodes CASSLANRAGGQTTGELFF.

The rearrangement links TRBV7-9 to TRBJ1-1, with D possibly being TRBD1 (5 bases). The germline V gene has CDR1 SEHNR and CDR2 FQNEAQ (reference sequence). V lost 1 base and J 6 bases, leaving 12 bases between the germline ends. The CDR3 is made up of 14 amino acids. The chain's CDR3 is CASSLGGVGAEAFF. The CDR3 DNA follows: TGTGCCAGCAGCTTAGGGGGGGTGGGGGCTGAAGCTTTCTTT.

This chain joins TRBV5-1 and TRBJ2-6; TRBD1 matches 8 bases. Germline CDR1 is SGHRS and CDR2 is YFSETQ. The CDR3 extends over 19 amino acids. V lost 3 bases, J lost 0 bases, and 11 bases stayed unmatched. The CDR3 sequence is CASSWGTGEIISGANVLTF. DNA of the CDR3: TGCGCCAGCAGCTGGGGGACAGGCGAAATCATCTCTGGGGCCAACGTCCTGACTTTC.

This sequence joins TRBV14 and TRBJ2-1, with 9 bases lining up with TRBD1. This CDR3 spans 16 amino acids. From germline, CDR1 is SGHDN and CDR2 FVKESK. With V trimmed by 5 bases and J by 2 bases, 7 bases remained unmatched. The CDR3 sequence: CASSKTGGVTYNEQFF. Here the CDR3 DNA reads TGTGCCAGCAGCAAAACAGGGGGCGTGACCTACAATGAGCAGTTCTTC.

The chain has TRBV6-5 and TRBJ1-2; D is uncertain. CDR3 size: 16 residues. Per germline, CDR1 MNHEY and CDR2 SVGAGI. V lost 0 bases to trimming and J lost 4 bases, with 15 bases between them. The CDR3: CASSYSIRPGAYGYTF. The DNA for the CDR3 is TGTGCCAGCAGTTACTCGATTCGGCCAGGTGCCTATGGCTACACCTTC.

This clone occurred once. V usage is TRBV29-1 and J usage is TRBJ2-6, with 11 bases that match TRBD2. Per germline, CDR1 SQVTM and CDR2 ANQGSEA. The CDR3 consists of 15 residues. Trimming cost V 5 bases and J 2 bases; bases outside gene matches: 2. CDR3 DNA: TGCAGCGTTATGACTAGCGGGACTGGGGCCAACGTCCTGACTTTC. It is translated as CSVMTSGTGANVLTF. The complete variable domain, with remaining parts taken from reference TRBV29-1 and TRBJ2-6, reads SAVISQKPSRDICQRGTSLTIQCQVDSQVTMMFWYRQQPGQSLTLIATANQGSEATYESGFVIDKFPISRPNLTFSTLTVSNMSPEDSSIYLCSVMTSGTGANVLTFGAGSRLTVL.

The rearrangement joins TRBV1 to TRBJ1-5. TRBV1 represents a pseudogene. This CDR3 is 16 amino acids long. CDR3 in DNA: TGCACCAGCAGCCAAGACCAGCCAGATAGCAATCAGCCCCAGCATTTT. Translating it yields CTSSQDQPDSNQPQHF.

This chain joins TRBV7-2 and TRBJ1-1; TRBD1 agrees at 7 bases. This CDR3 region has 15 residues. Germline V gives CDR1 SGHTA, CDR2 FQGNSA. V trimming: 5 bases; J trimming: 1 base; junction bases outside the gene matches: 7. CDR3 coding DNA: TGTGCCAGCAGCCCCCGACAGGGCCCGAACACTGAAGCTTTCTTT. Its protein is CASSPRQGPNTEAFF.

This clone has only a few counts. The genes are TRBV4-2 and TRBJ1-5; 7 nucleotides agree with TRBD1. The J segment lost 4 bases and the V segment lost 4 bases, leaving 4 bases of the junction unmatched. Germline loops: CDR1 LGHNA, CDR2 YNFKEQ. This CDR3 comprises 14 residues. CDR3 bases: TGTGCCAGCAGCCTCGGGACAGATAATCAGCCCCAGCATTTT. Its translation: CASSLGTDNQPQHF.

This chain connects TRBV7-9 to TRBJ2-5; TRBD2 agrees at 10 bases. The CDR3 extends over 18 amino acids. V trimming: 6 bases; J trimming: 2 bases; junction bases outside the gene matches: 15. The germline V gene has CDR1 SEHNR and CDR2 FQNEAQ (reference sequence). Written as DNA, the CDR3 is TGTGCCAGCAGTAGCGCTCCACCGGGACTAGCGTTTCAAGAGACCCAGTACTTC. Protein: CASSSAPPGLAFQETQYF.

The table lists this clone with a count of one. This rearrangement joins TRBV29-1 to TRBJ2-3; D remains ambiguous. This CDR3 has 12 residues. Germline V gene lookup returns CDR1 SQVTM and CDR2 ANQGSEA. Trimming took 5 bases from V and 3 from J, leaving 9 bases between them. CDR3 in amino acids: CSVSVSTDTQYF. The CDR3 nucleotides are TGCAGCGTTTCGGTTTCGACAGATACGCAGTATTTT.

The chain uses TRBV5-4 and TRBJ1-2; D possibly corresponds to TRBD1 (6 bases). Germline V CDR1 and CDR2: SGHNT, YYREEE (reference sequence). CDR3 size: 15 residues. Trimming took off 7 bases at V and 5 bases at J, with 21 bases between the two ends. The CDR3: CASPPREGTKYGYTF. CDR3 nucleotides: TGTGCCAGCCCTCCCAGGGAAGGGACAAAATATGGCTACACCTTC.

This clone appeared a few times. The chain is built from TRBV29-1 and TRBJ1-1, with no clear D. Germline V gives CDR1 SQVTM, CDR2 ANQGSEA. The germline V and J ends were trimmed by 5 bases and 8 bases, with 12 bases remaining between them. This CDR3 contains 11 residues. The CDR3 DNA sequence: TGCAGCGTTCGCGGGTCGACGGAAGCTTTCTTT. It is translated as CSVRGSTEAFF.

The chain employs TRBV29-1 and TRBJ2-1; TRBD2 aligns across 16 bases. The CDR3 is 13 residues long. Germline CDR1 SQVTM, CDR2 ANQGSEA. V shed 6 bases and J 14 bases; nucleotides not matched to a gene: 7. The CDR3 is CSVTGTSGGAEFF. DNA of the CDR3: TGCAGCGTAACCGGGACTAGCGGGGGGGCCGAGTTCTTC.

This clone came up a few times. The gene calls are TRBV28 and TRBJ1-2; D may be TRBD1 (5 bases). The CDR3 extends over 14 amino acids. Germline V lookup: CDR1 MDHEN, CDR2 SYDVKM. V lost 1 base, J lost 2 bases, and 8 bases lay in between. The CDR3 DNA reads as TGTGCCAGCAGTTTATCTCAGGGAAACTATGGCTACACCTTC. The encoded protein is CASSLSQGNYGYTF.

The chain couples TRBV6-6 to TRBJ1-3, with 8 bases identical to TRBD1. The CDR3 sequence is 16 residues long. The germline V gene encodes CDR1 MNHNY and CDR2 SVGAGI (reference sequence). After removal of 7 bases from V and 0 bases from J, the junction contained 8 bases not matched to a gene. The CDR3 sequence: CASTGPGQVSGNTIYF. CDR3 nucleotide sequence: TGTGCCAGCACCGGTCCGGGACAGGTCTCTGGAAACACCATATATTTT.

The rearrangement uses TRBV6-4 and TRBJ1-6, with D possibly matching TRBD1 (6 bases). Trimming removed 6 bases from V and 1 base from J, with 19 bases in between. The CDR3 length is 18 residues. CDR1 MRHNA and CDR2 SNTAGT come from the germline V gene. CDR3 region: CASRAQGTLTSYNSPLHF. In DNA form, the CDR3 reads TGTGCCAGCAGAGCCCAGGGGACGCTAACGTCCTATAATTCACCCCTCCACTTT.